This T cell receptor (beta chain) is drawn from a study of blood T cell repertoires in COVID-19. V shed 3 bases and J shed 0 bases, with 9 bases lying between them. Germline loops: CDR1 KGHSH, CDR2 LQKENI. The CDR3 contains 14 residues. Sequenced by immunoSEQ multiplex PCR; TCRdb stores in-frame clones only, minus some. The sample carries 94,000 or so clones, 88% recorded once. The gene calls are TRBV18 and TRBJ2-7, with D maybe TRBD2 (5 bases). Sequencing was done on a sample of peripheral blood. The TCR was taken from a woman older than 75 with active COVID-19. The CDR3 coding sequence is TGTGCCAGCTCACCCCTAGCCAGCTCCTACGAGCAGTACTTC. It codes for CASSPLASSYEQYF.